This T cell receptor beta chain is drawn from a study of T cell responses to AZD1222 COVID-19 vaccine. About the research overall: Pooling covered second doses at about 4 or about 12 weeks. Study-level results: Spike-specific TCR breadth and depth rose after two AZD1222 doses. Every sample of the repertoires postdated the peak T cell response. Clonal diversity was possibly underestimated, and the donors were mostly white British, with more females.

TCRdb's copy holds only in-frame clones and misses some; the assay was immunoSEQ multiplex PCR. This sample has 150,000 to 180,000 clones, with about 85% found just once. The CDR3 length is 12 residues. V lost 6 bases, J lost 3 bases, and 9 bases lay in between. Germline assignment: CDR1 MNHEY and CDR2 SVGEGT. Concerning this clone: The antigen remains undetermined.

The chain carries TRBV6-2 or TRBV6-3 and TRBJ2-7; D remains unclear. Specimen: peripheral blood, collected on day 0 of AZD1222 vaccination. This TCR came from an adult in good health. The CDR3 coding sequence is TGTGCCAGCAGCGACTTTTTCTACGAGCAGTACTTC. Translation: CASSDFFYEQYF.